A single sample is the source of the 16 T cell receptor beta chains below, sequenced in a study of identical twins. TCRdb ran MiXCR on the 5' RACE reads and lists one entry per CDR3 protein. The repertoire holds about 530,000 distinct CDR3 sequences, with 13% to 15% as singletons. The data also belong to a second study, concerning yellow fever vaccine responses in identical twins.

The sample consisted of CD4+ T cells sorted from blood. The receptor source for this set is a woman aged 18-30 years in good health.

This clonotype was found a few times. This sequence joins TRBV5-1 and TRBJ2-2, with 8 positions matching TRBD1. The J segment lost 4 bases and the V segment lost 1 base, leaving 6 bases of the junction unmatched. Germline values: CDR1 SGHRS, CDR2 YFSETQ. This CDR3 has 16 residues. CDR3 sequence reads: CASSLPLTGATGELFF. The CDR3 nucleotides read TGCGCCAGCAGCTTGCCCCTGACAGGGGCCACCGGGGAGCTGTTTTTT.

CDR3 amino acids: CASSPTPTSTDTQYF. The DNA of the CDR3 is TGTGCCAGCAGCCCGACCCCGACGAGCACAGATACGCAGTATTTT. The chain links TRBV5-6 to TRBJ2-3, with D hard to call. Trimming stripped 4 bases from V and 0 bases from J, with 12 bases between. Germline loops: CDR1 SGHDT, CDR2 YYEEEE. The CDR3 length is 15 residues.

This clonotype occurred a few times. The chain uses TRBV25-1 and TRBJ1-1; 7 bases are shared with TRBD1. Trimming at V came to 5 bases and at J to 6 bases, leaving 9 bases not matched to a gene. The CDR3 has 14 amino acids. CDR1 MGHDK and CDR2 SYGVNS come from the germline V gene. The CDR3 DNA reads as TGTGCCAGCAGTCGCCTCGACAGGGACGCTGAAGCTTTCTTT. It specifies CASSRLDRDAEAFF.

This clonotype has ten or more counts. V gene TRBV5-1 combines with J gene TRBJ2-5, with no clear D. V was cut by 4 bases and J by 0 bases, with 4 bases left in between. The CDR3 is 12 residues long. Germline V gene lookup returns CDR1 SGHRS and CDR2 YFSETQ. This chain's CDR3 is CASSVNQETQYF. In DNA, the CDR3 is TGCGCCAGCAGCGTGAACCAAGAGACCCAGTACTTC.

This clonotype was seen only a few times. The chain carries TRBV3-1 and TRBJ2-2, with 9 nucleotides matching TRBD1. This CDR3 spans 19 amino acids. CDR1 and CDR2 from the germline V gene are LGHDT and YNNKEL (reference sequence). Trimming at V came to 4 bases and at J to 2 bases, leaving 14 bases not matched to a gene. The CDR3 protein is CASSPLEGQGNGNTGELFF. The CDR3 bases are TGTGCCAGCAGCCCCTTAGAAGGACAGGGGAACGGTAACACCGGGGAGCTGTTTTTT.

CDR3 in DNA: TGCGCCAGCAGCTCGGCAGGGGAAGGGGAGCAGTACTTC. Protein sequence: CASSSAGEGEQYF. The chain uses TRBV5-1 and TRBJ2-7; D is possibly TRBD1 (6 bases). Trimming took off 3 bases at V and 7 bases at J, with 14 bases between the two ends. Germline V gene data show CDR1 as SGHRS and CDR2 as YFSETQ. The CDR3 totals 13 residues.

V gene TRBV11-2 combines with J gene TRBJ2-2; 13 bases are a match to TRBD2. V shed 5 bases and J 1 base; nucleotides not matched to a gene: 16. Germline CDR1 reads SGHAT; CDR2 reads FQNNGV. This CDR3 comprises 21 residues. The DNA of the CDR3 is TGTGCCAGCAGCCCCCCTCCGGGACTAGCGGGACAGTACCTGAACACCGGGGAGCTGTTTTTT. The encoded protein is CASSPPPGLAGQYLNTGELFF.

This clonotype was counted a few times. This chain uses TRBV3-1 with TRBJ2-2; no reliable D call. CDR1 is LGHDT, CDR2 YNNKEL, per germline (reference sequence). CDR3 size: 12 residues. Trimming left V 1 base short and J 6 bases short, with 3 bases between. CDR3 coding DNA: TGTGCCAGCAGCCAAGCCCCCGGGGAGCTGTTTTTT. Residues: CASSQAPGELFF.

The V gene is TRBV9, the J gene TRBJ2-7, with a weak D call TRBD2 (5 bases). The CDR3 loop spans 14 amino acids. Trimming left V 0 bases short and J 5 bases short, with 12 bases between. Germline values: CDR1 SGDLS, CDR2 YYNGEE. In nucleotides, the CDR3 is TGTGCCAGCAGCGTAGATGAGGGTGTTAACGAGCAGTACTTC. It codes for CASSVDEGVNEQYF.

The chain recombines TRBV2 with TRBJ2-1; no clear D gene. Per germline, CDR1 SNHLY and CDR2 FYNNEI. V was cut by 4 bases and J by 7 bases, with 17 bases left in between. The CDR3 contains 15 residues. Here the CDR3 reads CASSGVGLMGNEQFF. CDR3 bases: TGTGCCAGCAGTGGTGTGGGCCTGATGGGGAATGAGCAGTTCTTC. The complete variable domain, with remaining parts taken from reference TRBV2 and TRBJ2-1, reads EPEVTQTPSHQVTQMGQEVILRCVPISNHLYFYWYRQILGQKVEFLVSFYNNEISEKSEIFDDQFSVERPDGSNFTLKIRSTKLEDSAMYFCASSGVGLMGNEQFFGPGTRLTVL.

CDR3 sequence: CASAGTGGTGELFF. The CDR3 DNA follows: TGTGCCAGCGCAGGGACCGGGGGAACCGGGGAGCTGTTTTTT. V is TRBV2 and J is TRBJ2-2; tentative D call: TRBD2 (6 bases). The CDR3 is 14 amino acids. Germline-derived CDR1 and CDR2 are SNHLY and FYNNEI. The V gene lost 8 bases and the J gene lost 5 bases, with 15 bases spanning the gap.

This clonotype occurred many times. The chain couples TRBV11-2 to TRBJ2-5; D is undetermined. The germline V gene has CDR1 SGHAT and CDR2 FQNNGV. Between the trimmed V and J ends, which lost 5 bases and 5 bases, there was a span of 21 bases. CDR3 length: 16 amino acids. In DNA form, the CDR3 reads TGTGCCAGCAGCGGTGTTTGGGTGTCAGTCGGGGAGACCCAGTACTTC. This gives the protein CASSGVWVSVGETQYF.

This clonotype was counted a few times. This chain joins TRBV28 and TRBJ2-7, with 7 nucleotides matching TRBD1. This CDR3 region has 14 residues. J was trimmed by 7 bases and V by 9 bases; bases with no gene match: 15. Germline V gene data show CDR1 as MDHEN and CDR2 as SYDVKM. The CDR3 is CASTTGVVWGEQYF. In DNA form, the CDR3 reads TGTGCCAGTACCACAGGGGTGGTTTGGGGGGAGCAGTACTTC. Supplemented by reference TRBV28 and TRBJ2-7, the full variable domain reads DVKVTQSSRYLVKRTGEKVFLECVQDMDHENMFWYRQDPGLGLRLIYFSYDVKMKEKGDIPEGYSVSREKKERFSLILESASTNQTSMYLCASTTGVVWGEQYFGPGTRLTVT.

This chain joins TRBV5-1 and TRBJ2-2; TRBD2 matches at 8 bases. V dropped 5 bases and J dropped 4; count of bases not matched to a gene: 10. The CDR3 length is 16 residues. From germline, CDR1 is SGHRS and CDR2 YFSETQ. CDR3 sequence (DNA): TGCGCCAGCAGACCGACTAGCGTTGGGCCCACCGGGGAGCTGTTTTTT. Protein sequence: CASRPTSVGPTGELFF.

J is TRBJ2-3 and V is TRBV4-2; D remains unclear. Per germline, CDR1 LGHNA and CDR2 YNFKEQ. The V and J ends lost 2 bases and 0 bases respectively, with 9 bases between them. The CDR3 has 15 amino acids. In DNA form, the CDR3 reads TGTGCCAGCAGCCAACCCTGGTCTAGCACAGATACGCAGTATTTT. Residues: CASSQPWSSTDTQYF.

This chain connects TRBV7-6 to TRBJ1-1; tentatively, D is TRBD1 (6 bases). CDR3 length: 14 residues. V shed 3 bases and J shed 3 bases, with 11 bases lying between them. Looked up from germline, CDR1 is SGHVS and CDR2 is FNYEAQ. CDR3 in DNA: TGTGCCAGCAGCTTCAGGGGTAAGGACACTGAAGCTTTCTTT. It encodes CASSFRGKDTEAFF.